This T cell receptor beta chain was observed in a study of cytomegalovirus exposure and HLA in healthy donors. General study findings and limits: Exclusion as indistinguishable affected some V segments, including TRBV6-2 and TRBV6-3.

Primers for the PCR totalled 60 Vbeta and 13 Jbeta. Method: immunoSEQ multiplex PCR; TCRdb's copy keeps in-frame clones and lacks some. This table has around 130,000 clones, 74% appearing once. This clone was seen just once. Its antigen remains unidentified. The same CDR3 arises from other DNA sequences in this sample as well. The V gene's germline CDR1 is SGHVS and CDR2 FNYEAQ. V lost 5 bases and J 0 bases, leaving 10 bases between the germline ends. This CDR3 contains 15 residues. The rearrangement joins TRBV7-6 to TRBJ2-2, with a weak D call TRBD2 (6 bases). The receptor was isolated from a middle-aged man in good health and CMV-seropositive. Material for sequencing was PBMCs. DNA of the CDR3: TGTGCCAGCAGCCTGGGAGGTTCGAACACCGGGGAGCTGTTTTTT. This translates into CASSLGGSNTGELFF.